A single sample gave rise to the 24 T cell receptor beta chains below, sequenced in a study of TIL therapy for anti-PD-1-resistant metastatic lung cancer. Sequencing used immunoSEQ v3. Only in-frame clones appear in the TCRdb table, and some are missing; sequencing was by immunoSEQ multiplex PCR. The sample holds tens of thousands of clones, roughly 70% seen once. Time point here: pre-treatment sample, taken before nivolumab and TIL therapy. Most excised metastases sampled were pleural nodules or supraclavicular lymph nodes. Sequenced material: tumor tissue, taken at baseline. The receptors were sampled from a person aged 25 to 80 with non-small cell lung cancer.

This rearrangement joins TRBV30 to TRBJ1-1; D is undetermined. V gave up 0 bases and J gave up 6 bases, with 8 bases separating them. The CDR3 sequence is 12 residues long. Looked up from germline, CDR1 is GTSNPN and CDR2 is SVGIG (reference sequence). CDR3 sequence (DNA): TGTGCCTGGAGTGTCGATTTGTCTGAAGCTTTCTTT. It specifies CAWSVDLSEAFF.

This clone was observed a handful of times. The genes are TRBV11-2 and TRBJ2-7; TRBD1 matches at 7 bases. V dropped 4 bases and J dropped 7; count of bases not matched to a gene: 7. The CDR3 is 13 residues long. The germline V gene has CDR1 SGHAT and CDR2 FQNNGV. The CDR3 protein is CASSSDRAGEQYF. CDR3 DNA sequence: TGTGCCAGCAGCTCTGACAGGGCAGGGGAGCAGTACTTC.

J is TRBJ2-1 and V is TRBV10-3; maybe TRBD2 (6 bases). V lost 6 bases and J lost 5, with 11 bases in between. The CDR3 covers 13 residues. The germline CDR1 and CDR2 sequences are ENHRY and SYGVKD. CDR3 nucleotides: TGTGCCATCAGGGTGGGACTGAACAATGAGCAGTTCTTC. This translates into CAIRVGLNNEQFF.

Here the CDR3 reads CASRGQSSYEQYF. The DNA of the CDR3 is TGTGCCAGTAGAGGACAGAGCTCCTACGAGCAGTACTTC. The chain recombines TRBV19 with TRBJ2-7, with a tentative D call TRBD1 (6 bases). The V gene's germline CDR1 is LNHDA and CDR2 SQIVND (reference sequence). The CDR3 contains 13 residues. Trimming took 6 bases from V and 0 from J, leaving 9 bases between them.

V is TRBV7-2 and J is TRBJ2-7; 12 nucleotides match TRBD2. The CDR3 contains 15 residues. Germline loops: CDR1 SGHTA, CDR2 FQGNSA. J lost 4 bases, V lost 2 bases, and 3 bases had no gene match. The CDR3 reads CASSLLAGGPYEQYF. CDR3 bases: TGTGCCAGCAGCTTACTAGCGGGAGGGCCATACGAGCAGTACTTC. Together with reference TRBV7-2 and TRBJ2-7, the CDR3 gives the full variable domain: GAGVSQSPSNKVTEKGKDVELRCDPISGHTALYWYRQSLGQGLEFLIYFQGNSAPDKSGLPSDRFSAERTGGSVSTLTIQRTQQEDSAVYLCASSLLAGGPYEQYFGPGTRLTVT.

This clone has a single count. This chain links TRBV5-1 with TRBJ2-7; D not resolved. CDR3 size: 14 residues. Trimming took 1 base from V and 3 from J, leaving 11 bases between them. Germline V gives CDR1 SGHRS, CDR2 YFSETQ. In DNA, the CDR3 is TGCGCCAGCAGCTTGTTGGTCGGAAACTACGAGCAGTACTTC. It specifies CASSLLVGNYEQYF. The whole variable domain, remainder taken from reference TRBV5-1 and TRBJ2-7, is KAGVTQTPRYLIKTRGQQVTLSCSPISGHRSVSWYQQTPGQGLQFLFEYFSETQRNKGNFPGRFSGRQFSNSRSEMNVSTLELGDSALYLCASSLLVGNYEQYFGPGTRLTVT.

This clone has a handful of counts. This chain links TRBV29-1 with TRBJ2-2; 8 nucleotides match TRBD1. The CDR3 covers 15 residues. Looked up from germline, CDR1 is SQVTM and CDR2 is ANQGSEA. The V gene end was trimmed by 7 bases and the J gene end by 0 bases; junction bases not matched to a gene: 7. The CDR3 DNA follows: TGCAGCGGCCGACAGGGGTCAACGAACACCGGGGAGCTGTTTTTT. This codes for CSGRQGSTNTGELFF.

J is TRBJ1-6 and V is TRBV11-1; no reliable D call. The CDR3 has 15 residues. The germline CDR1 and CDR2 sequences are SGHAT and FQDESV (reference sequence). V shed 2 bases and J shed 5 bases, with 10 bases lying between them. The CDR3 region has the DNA TGTGCCAGCAGCTTACGGTCCGGGGATAATTCACCCCTCCACTTT. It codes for CASSLRSGDNSPLHF.

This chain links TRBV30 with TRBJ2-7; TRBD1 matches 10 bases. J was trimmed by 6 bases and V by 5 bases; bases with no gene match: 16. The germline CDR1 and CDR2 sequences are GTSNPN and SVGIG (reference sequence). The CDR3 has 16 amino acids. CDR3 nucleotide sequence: TGTGCCTGGGGGACAGGGGTGAGGGGACTAGTCCTCGAGCAGTACTTC. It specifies CAWGTGVRGLVLEQYF.

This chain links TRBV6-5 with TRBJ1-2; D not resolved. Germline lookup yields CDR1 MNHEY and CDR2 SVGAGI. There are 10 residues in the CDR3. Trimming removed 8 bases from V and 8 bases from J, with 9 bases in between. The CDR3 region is CASGEGGYTF. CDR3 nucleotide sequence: TGTGCCAGCGGGGAGGGCGGCTACACCTTC.

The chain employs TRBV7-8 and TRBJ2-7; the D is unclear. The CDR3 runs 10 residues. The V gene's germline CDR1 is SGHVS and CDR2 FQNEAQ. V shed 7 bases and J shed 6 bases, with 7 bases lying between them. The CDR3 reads CASIPPEQYF. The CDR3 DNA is TGTGCCAGCATCCCCCCCGAGCAGTACTTC.

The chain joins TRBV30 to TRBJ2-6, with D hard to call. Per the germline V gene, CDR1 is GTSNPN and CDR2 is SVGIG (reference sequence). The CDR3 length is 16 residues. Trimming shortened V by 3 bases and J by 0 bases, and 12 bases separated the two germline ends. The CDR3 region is CAWSRLGNSGANVLTF. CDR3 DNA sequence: TGTGCCTGGAGCCGTTTGGGCAACTCTGGGGCCAACGTCCTGACTTTC.

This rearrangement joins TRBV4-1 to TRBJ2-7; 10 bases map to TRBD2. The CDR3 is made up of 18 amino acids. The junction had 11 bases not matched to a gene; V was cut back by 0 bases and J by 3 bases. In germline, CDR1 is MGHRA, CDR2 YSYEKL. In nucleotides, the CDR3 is TGCGCCAGCAGCCAAGAACCCCCTACTAGCGGGAACTTCTACGAGCAGTACTTC. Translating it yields CASSQEPPTSGNFYEQYF.

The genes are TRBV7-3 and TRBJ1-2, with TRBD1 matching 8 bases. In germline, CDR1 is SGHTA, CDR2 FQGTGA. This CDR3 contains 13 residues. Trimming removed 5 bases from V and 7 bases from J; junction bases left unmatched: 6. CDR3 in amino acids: CASSDQGAGGYTF. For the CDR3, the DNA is TGTGCCAGCAGCGACCAGGGGGCTGGTGGCTACACCTTC.

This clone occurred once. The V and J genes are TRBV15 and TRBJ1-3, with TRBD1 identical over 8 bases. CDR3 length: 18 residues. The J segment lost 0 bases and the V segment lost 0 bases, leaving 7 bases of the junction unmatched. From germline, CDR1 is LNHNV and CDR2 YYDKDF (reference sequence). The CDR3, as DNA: TGTGCCACCAGCAGAGATCATGGGACAGGCATCTCTGGAAACACCATATATTTT. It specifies CATSRDHGTGISGNTIYF.

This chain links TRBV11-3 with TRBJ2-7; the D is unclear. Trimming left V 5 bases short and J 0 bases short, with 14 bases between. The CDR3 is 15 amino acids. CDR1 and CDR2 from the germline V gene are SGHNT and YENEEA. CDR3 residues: CASSPVFEDSYEQYF. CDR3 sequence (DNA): TGTGCCAGCAGCCCCGTTTTCGAGGACTCCTACGAGCAGTACTTC.

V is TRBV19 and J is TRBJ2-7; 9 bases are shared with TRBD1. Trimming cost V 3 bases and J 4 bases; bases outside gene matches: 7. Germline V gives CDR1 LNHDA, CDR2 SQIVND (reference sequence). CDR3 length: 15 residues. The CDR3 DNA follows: TGTGCCAGTAGTATGTTGGGGACAGGGCGGTACGAGCAGTACTTC. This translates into CASSMLGTGRYEQYF.

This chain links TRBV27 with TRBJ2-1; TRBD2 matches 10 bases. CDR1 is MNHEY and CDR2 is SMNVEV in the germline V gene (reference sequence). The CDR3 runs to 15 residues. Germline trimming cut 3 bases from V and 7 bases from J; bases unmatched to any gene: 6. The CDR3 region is CASSFPGLAWNEQFF. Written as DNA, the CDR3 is TGTGCCAGCAGTTTTCCGGGACTAGCGTGGAATGAGCAGTTCTTC.

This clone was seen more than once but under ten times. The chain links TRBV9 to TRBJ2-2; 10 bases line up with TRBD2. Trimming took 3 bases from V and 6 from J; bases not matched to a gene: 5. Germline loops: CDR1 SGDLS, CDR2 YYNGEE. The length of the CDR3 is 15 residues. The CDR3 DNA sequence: TGTGCCAGCAGCGCCTCTAGCGGGAGCGCCGGGGAGCTGTTTTTT. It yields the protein CASSASSGSAGELFF.

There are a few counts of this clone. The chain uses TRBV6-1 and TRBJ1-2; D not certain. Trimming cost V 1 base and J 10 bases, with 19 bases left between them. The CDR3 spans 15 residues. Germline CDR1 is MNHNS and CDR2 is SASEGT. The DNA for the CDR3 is TGTGCCAGCAGTGAAGGAGGGCCTAAGGCCGGGGTCTACACCTTC. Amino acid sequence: CASSEGGPKAGVYTF.

CDR3 loop: CASSLGLAGSPLHF. In DNA form, the CDR3 reads TGTGCCAGCAGCTTGGGTCTTGCAGGTTCACCCCTCCACTTT. The chain uses TRBV5-6 and TRBJ1-6; D uncertain. This CDR3 region has 14 residues. V dropped 0 bases and J dropped 9 bases, with 10 bases sitting between them. Germline assignment: CDR1 SGHDT and CDR2 YYEEEE.

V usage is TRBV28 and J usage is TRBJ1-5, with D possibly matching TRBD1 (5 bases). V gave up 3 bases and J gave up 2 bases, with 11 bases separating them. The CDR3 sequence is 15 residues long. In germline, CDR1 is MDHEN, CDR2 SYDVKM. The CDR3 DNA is TGTGCCAGCAGTTTGGAATGGGGGGGCAATCAGCCCCAGCATTTT. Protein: CASSLEWGGNQPQHF.

The CDR3 region is CAWSKREQETQYF. The CDR3 DNA follows: TGTGCCTGGAGTAAGCGGGAACAAGAGACCCAGTACTTC. The chain combines TRBV30 with TRBJ2-5; 7 nucleotides agree with TRBD2. The CDR3 is made up of 13 amino acids. V shed 2 bases and J 2 bases; nucleotides not matched to a gene: 2. Germline CDR1 GTSNPN, CDR2 SVGIG (reference sequence). Complete variable domain (other parts from reference TRBV30 and TRBJ2-5): SQTIHQWPATLVQPVGSPLSLECTVEGTSNPNLYWYRQAAGRGLQLLFYSVGIGQISSEVPQNLSASRPQDRQFILSSKKLLLSDSGFYLCAWSKREQETQYFGPGTRLLVL.

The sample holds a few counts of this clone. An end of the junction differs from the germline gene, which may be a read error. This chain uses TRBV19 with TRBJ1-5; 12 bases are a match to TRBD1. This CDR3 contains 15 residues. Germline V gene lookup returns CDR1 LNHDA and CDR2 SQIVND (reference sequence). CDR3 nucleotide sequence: TGTGCCAGTAGTATTGGGACAGGGGGCAACCAGCCCCAGCATTTT. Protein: CASSIGTGGNQPQHF.